What follows are 23 T cell receptor beta chains derived from one specimen sequenced in a study of blood T cells in healthy people across ages (dated by TCRdb to the mid-2010s). Libraries were constructed by 5' RACE. TCRdb names Illumina HiSeq 2500 as the instrument used. A second about 7 to 12 cycle PCR used a sample-barcoded 5' primer and a J-beta primer mix. TCRdb reran the public reads through fastp at Q25 and MiXCR, keeping productive beta chains. Identical CDR3 protein sequences are pooled into one entry, listed with their most common genes and DNA. Recorded for this sample are some 1 million distinct CDR3 sequences; 40% to 50% of them occurred a single time. The top ten clones comprise over 15% of the sample. Sequenced sample: blood. The receptors originated from a woman between 55 and 75 years old in good health.

The rearrangement uses TRBV7-8 and TRBJ2-7, with 7 nucleotides matching TRBD1. The germline CDR1 and CDR2 sequences are SGHVS and FQNEAQ. CDR3 length: 17 amino acids. V was pared by 5 bases and J by 2 bases, with 15 bases of the junction left unmatched. CDR3 residues: CASSPRSRTGQAYEQYF. The CDR3, as DNA: TGTGCCAGCAGCCCCCGCTCCCGGACAGGACAAGCCTACGAGCAGTACTTC.

This clonotype has only a few counts. V usage is TRBV6-1 and J usage is TRBJ2-7; no firm D call. The ends were cut back, 1 base at V and 4 bases at J, with 8 bases in the middle. The CDR3 spans 13 residues. CDR1 and CDR2 (germline): MNHNS, SASEGT. CDR3 DNA sequence: TGTGCCAGCAGTGAAGTAGTTAGATACGAGCAGTACTTC. Its translation: CASSEVVRYEQYF.

About this clonotype itself: A single base separates this from a much larger clone, so it may be a read error. The rearrangement uses TRBV12-3 or TRBV12-4 and TRBJ2-1; D is ambiguous. The J call is in doubt because the DNA end fits TRBJ2-7 better. The CDR3 length is 16 residues. CDR3 DNA sequence: TGTGCCAGCAGGGATCCTCGAGCTGGCTCCTACAATGAGCAGTACTTC. Its protein is CASRDPRAGSYNEQYF.

This clonotype has only a few counts. CDR3 protein: CASSLAGTILNYGYTF. CDR3 DNA: TGTGCCAGCAGCCTAGCCGGGACAATCTTGAACTATGGCTACACCTTC. The chain combines TRBV14 with TRBJ1-2, with D tentatively TRBD1 (6 bases). From germline, CDR1 is SGHDN and CDR2 FVKESK. Deletions cut 4 bases from V and 2 bases from J, with 17 bases between. This CDR3 has 16 residues. Variable domain in full (rest from reference TRBV14 and TRBJ1-2): EAGVTQFPSHSVIEKGQTVTLRCDPISGHDNLYWYRRVMGKEIKFLLHFVKESKQDESGMPNNRFLAERTGGTYSTLKVQPAELEDSGVYFCASSLAGTILNYGYTFGSGTRLTVV.

This chain connects TRBV20-1 to TRBJ1-2; D perhaps matches TRBD1 (6 bases). V gave up 6 bases and J gave up 4 bases, with 24 bases separating them. The CDR3 extends over 16 amino acids. Germline loops: CDR1 DFQATT, CDR2 SNEGSKA (reference sequence). The CDR3 DNA follows: TGCAGTGCCCCCCGCCTCACAGGGACACACTCCTATGGCTACACCTTC. Translating gives CSAPRLTGTHSYGYTF.

The chain has TRBV20-1 and TRBJ1-5, with a possible D match to TRBD1 (5 bases). The ends were cut back, 1 base at V and 3 bases at J, with 13 bases in the middle. Looked up from germline, CDR1 is DFQATT and CDR2 is SNEGSKA (reference sequence). The CDR3 is made up of 15 amino acids. The CDR3 DNA reads as TGCAGTGCTAGAGGGCAGGGCCTCAACAATCAGCCCCAGCATTTT. It encodes CSARGQGLNNQPQHF.

The chain has TRBV20-1 and TRBJ2-7; 8 bases align to TRBD1. Germline CDR1 is DFQATT and CDR2 is SNEGSKA (reference sequence). V lost 1 base and J lost 2; bases outside the gene matches: 10. This CDR3 has 16 residues. CDR3 coding DNA: TGCAGTGCTAGAGTGTTAGGACAGGGCAAACCCTACGAGCAGTACTTC. This sequence encodes CSARVLGQGKPYEQYF.

Written as DNA, the CDR3 is TGTGCCAGCAGTACTTGGACAGCCTTTTTCACAGATACGCAGTATTTT. Its translation is CASSTWTAFFTDTQYF. This chain connects TRBV6-2 or TRBV6-3 to TRBJ2-3, with D possibly matching TRBD1 (6 bases). Per the germline V gene, CDR1 is MNHEY and CDR2 is SVGEGT. The length of the CDR3 is 16 residues. V was clipped by 5 bases and J by 2 bases, with 17 bases between them.

The chain carries TRBV6-2 or TRBV6-3 and TRBJ2-1; unclear D gene. V lost 8 bases to trimming and J lost 13 bases, with 12 bases between them. The CDR3 runs to 10 residues. Germline CDR1 is MNHEY and CDR2 is SVGEGT. CDR3 region: CASDGETQFF. The DNA of the CDR3 is TGTGCCAGCGATGGAGAGACCCAGTTCTTC.

A word on this clonotype: The junction does not match germline at one end; this may be a read error. This chain joins TRBV27 and TRBJ2-5; D not resolved. Germline-derived CDR1 and CDR2 are MNHEY and SMNVEV (reference sequence). The CDR3 covers 10 residues. The CDR3 nucleotides are TGTGCCAGCAGTTTATTTACCCGGTACTTC. This sequence encodes CASSLFTRYF.

The table lists this clonotype with a few counts. This chain links TRBV7-9 with TRBJ2-7, with D maybe TRBD2 (5 bases). V was shortened by 7 bases and J by 3 bases, with 22 bases between the two germline ends. This CDR3 comprises 16 residues. CDR1 and CDR2 from the germline V gene are SEHNR and FQNEAQ (reference sequence). In DNA, the CDR3 is TGTGCCAGCACCCTAGTGGGGAGAACCCCGGACTACGAGCAGTACTTC. As protein: CASTLVGRTPDYEQYF.

This clonotype was seen a handful of times. The chain has TRBV20-1 and TRBJ2-7; D ambiguous. The CDR3 extends over 13 amino acids. Germline CDR1 and CDR2: DFQATT and SNEGSKA (reference sequence). V lost 6 bases, J lost 3 bases, and 15 bases lay in between. CDR3 sequence (DNA): TGCAGTGCGAGACCACCTATCCTCTACGAGCAGTACTTC. Its protein product is CSARPPILYEQYF.

CDR3 sequence reads: CSAQTGTSGRAFNEQFF. CDR3 sequence (DNA): TGCAGCGCCCAAACCGGGACTAGCGGGAGGGCCTTCAATGAGCAGTTCTTC. The V gene is TRBV29-1, the J gene TRBJ2-1; 16 nucleotides align to TRBD2. Looked up from germline, CDR1 is SQVTM and CDR2 is ANQGSEA. This CDR3 has 17 amino acids. V lost 7 bases and J lost 6; bases outside the gene matches: 12.

V and J are TRBV18 and TRBJ2-1, with 9 bases identical to TRBD1. With the DNA end fitting TRBJ2-7 better, the J assignment may be wrong. The CDR3 loop spans 14 amino acids. From germline, CDR1 is KGHSH and CDR2 LQKENI. This chain's CDR3 is CASSRQGDPYEQYF. The CDR3 DNA reads as TGTGCCAGCTCACGACAGGGGGATCCATACGAGCAGTACTTC.

This clonotype was observed a handful of times. The V and J genes are TRBV12-5 and TRBJ1-2; 7 bases fit TRBD1. CDR1 and CDR2 (germline): LGHNT, FRNRAP. This CDR3 has 13 amino acids. Losses at the gene ends were 1 base for V and 7 bases for J; bases not matched to a gene: 3. CDR3 sequence reads: CASGLDRGGGYTF. DNA of the CDR3: TGTGCTAGTGGTTTGGACAGGGGAGGTGGCTACACCTTC.

This clonotype was observed a handful of times. V gene TRBV11-2 combines with J gene TRBJ2-3; maybe TRBD2 (5 bases). Deletions cut 2 bases from V and 4 bases from J, with 13 bases between. Germline V lookup: CDR1 SGHAT, CDR2 FQNNGV. The CDR3 has 15 residues. CDR3 nucleotide sequence: TGTGCCAGCAGCTTATCGGCTAGCCGGGCAGATACGCAGTATTTT. Translated, it gives CASSLSASRADTQYF. Together with reference TRBV11-2 and TRBJ2-3, the CDR3 gives the full variable domain: EAGVAQSPRYKIIEKRQSVAFWCNPISGHATLYWYQQILGQGPKLLIQFQNNGVVDDSQLPKDRFSAERLKGVDSTLKIQPAKLEDSAVYLCASSLSASRADTQYFGPGTRLTVL.

This clonotype has ten or more counts. The chain has TRBV7-9 and TRBJ2-7; 7 nucleotides align to TRBD1. V was pared by 5 bases and J by 6 bases, with 7 bases of the junction left unmatched. The CDR3 is 13 amino acids. From germline, CDR1 is SEHNR and CDR2 FQNEAQ (reference sequence). CDR3: CASSLTRGREQYF. CDR3 in DNA: TGTGCCAGCAGCCTCACAAGGGGGCGCGAGCAGTACTTC.

This clonotype showed up many times. The chain has TRBV29-1 and TRBJ2-7; TRBD1 might be the D (6 bases). V lost 6 bases to trimming and J lost 5 bases, with 20 bases between them. CDR1 and CDR2 from the germline V gene are SQVTM and ANQGSEA. This CDR3 has 14 amino acids. The CDR3, as DNA: TGCAGCGTCCGGGTTAACTTGGGGGCCGACGAGCAGTACTTC. This encodes CSVRVNLGADEQYF.

Comments on this clonotype: Its ends do not fully match the called genes, so a read error is possible. This chain links TRBV5-1 with TRBJ2-3, with 7 nucleotides matching TRBD2. CDR1 and CDR2 from the germline V gene are SGHRS and YFSETQ. The CDR3 totals 15 residues. CDR3 nucleotide sequence: TGCGCCAGCAGTTTGGGGAAAGCGGGGACAGATACGCAGTATTTT. Translated, it gives CASSLGKAGTDTQYF.

This clonotype came up a few times. The V and J genes are TRBV27 and TRBJ2-5; 8 nucleotides align to TRBD2. The CDR3 has 15 residues. Trimming removed 1 base from V and 3 bases from J; junction bases left unmatched: 4. The germline gives CDR1 MNHEY, CDR2 SMNVEV (reference sequence). The CDR3 DNA follows: TGTGCCAGCAGTTTATATAGCGGGGCCGAAGAGACCCAGTACTTC. Its translation is CASSLYSGAEETQYF.

This clonotype was detected ten times or more. The V call is TRBV5-1, the J call TRBJ2-1; D possibly uses TRBD1 or TRBD2 (5 bases each). The CDR3 totals 12 residues. Germline CDR1 is SGHRS and CDR2 is YFSETQ. The V gene lost 4 bases and the J gene lost 13 bases, with 15 bases spanning the gap. In DNA, the CDR3 is TGCGCCAGCAGCCGGGACGAGGGGATCCAGTTCTTC. Its protein product is CASSRDEGIQFF.

Comment on this clonotype: One end of the junction fails to match germline, which may point to a read error. V usage is TRBV5-5 and J usage is TRBJ2-7; 7 nucleotides line up with TRBD1. The CDR3 spans 14 residues. In germline, CDR1 is SGHKS, CDR2 YYEKEE (reference sequence). CDR3 in amino acids: CVSSITGVHYEQYF. DNA of the CDR3: TGTGTCAGCAGCATCACAGGGGTTCATTACGAGCAGTACTTC.

This chain uses TRBV27 with TRBJ2-3; D gene ambiguous. The CDR3 has 15 amino acids. From germline, CDR1 is MNHEY and CDR2 SMNVEV (reference sequence). The V end was cut by 6 bases, the J end by 2 bases, with 15 bases between. Written as DNA, the CDR3 is TGTGCCAGCAGGCCACGTTGGGGTTTCACAGATACGCAGTATTTT. It is translated as CASRPRWGFTDTQYF.